These T cell receptor beta chains were read from a single sample in a study of blood T cell repertoires in COVID-19. TCRdb's copy holds only in-frame clones and misses some; the assay was immunoSEQ multiplex PCR. The data show some 240,000 clones, approximately 82% seen once. The sequencing input was peripheral blood. All receptors derive from a woman in her 40s who had recovered from COVID-19. CDR3s include the opening cysteine and the closing phenylalanine or tryptophan. A D gene is named only where the DNA matches it firmly. Only part of the rows carry a size: once, few, many, or a class if the clone is expanded.

j_call v_call clone_size d_call cdr3_aa cdr3_nt
TRBJ2-2 TRBV5-3 . TRBD2 CARSSSSGENTGELFF TGTGCCAGAAGCTCTTCTAGCGGGGAGAACACCGGGGAGCTGTTTTTT
TRBJ2-7 TRBV20-1 . TRBD1 CSASGQGEGEQYF TGCAGTGCTAGTGGGCAGGGGGAAGGTGAGCAGTACTTC
TRBJ1-6 TRBV19 . . CASGGRTINSPLHF TGTGCCAGTGGAGGGAGGACTATTAATTCACCCCTCCACTTT
TRBJ2-4 TRBV6-6 once TRBD2 CASSFSGLEYF TGTGCCAGCAGTTTTTCTGGACTAGAGTACTTC
TRBJ2-7 TRBV5-1 few . CASSLVGQLSSYEQYF TGCGCCAGCAGCTTGGTTGGACAGCTGAGCTCCTACGAGCAGTACTTC
TRBJ2-1 TRBV6-4 . TRBD2 CARAGLAGGGDYNEQFF TGTGCCAGGGCGGGACTAGCGGGGGGAGGAGACTACAATGAGCAGTTCTTC
TRBJ1-2 TRBV18 . . CASSLGEGANYGYTF TGTGCCAGCTCACTAGGCGAGGGAGCTAACTATGGCTACACCTTC
TRBJ2-2 TRBV12-3/TRBV12-4 . . CASRRDGGRELFF TGTGCCAGCAGGCGGGATGGTGGCCGGGAGCTGTTTTTT
TRBJ1-5 TRBV6-6 . . CASSYTGFGSNQPQHF TGTGCCAGCAGTTACACAGGGTTCGGTAGCAATCAGCCCCAGCATTTT
TRBJ2-7 TRBV29-1 . . CSVAFRGKGEQYF TGCAGCGTTGCGTTCCGGGGAAAGGGCGAGCAGTACTTC
TRBJ2-6 TRBV18 . TRBD1 CASSPDRVSSGANVLTF TGTGCCAGCTCACCGGACAGGGTGAGCTCTGGGGCCAACGTCCTGACTTTC
TRBJ2-4 TRBV12-3/TRBV12-4 . . CASSPVAKNIQYF TGTGCCAGCAGTCCTGTAGCCAAAAACATTCAGTACTTC
TRBJ1-1 TRBV4-3 . . CASSQANTEAFF TGCGCCAGCAGCCAGGCGAACACTGAAGCTTTCTTT
TRBJ2-4 TRBV6-2/TRBV6-3 . . CASSYVTENIQYF TGTGCCAGCAGTTACGTAACTGAGAACATTCAGTACTTC
TRBJ1-6 TRBV5-5 few . CASSFEGGDNSPLHF TGTGCCAGCAGCTTTGAGGGCGGGGATAATTCACCCCTCCACTTT
TRBJ2-3 TRBV11-3 . . CASSLDGAVTDTQYF TGTGCCAGCAGCTTAGATGGAGCGGTTACAGATACGCAGTATTTT
TRBJ1-4 TRBV30 . . CAWIRGPGEKLFF TGTGCCTGGATCCGAGGGCCCGGTGAAAAACTGTTTTTT
TRBJ1-6 TRBV5-1 . . CASSLVGPGYSPLHF TGCGCCAGCAGCTTGGTAGGGCCGGGATATTCACCCCTCCACTTT
TRBJ2-3 TRBV11-1 . TRBD2 CASSFGLAGDDTQYF TGTGCCAGCAGCTTCGGACTAGCGGGGGATGATACGCAGTATTTT
TRBJ1-1 TRBV18 . . CASPIGLGRNTEAFF TGTGCCAGCCCTATAGGGTTAGGGAGGAACACTGAAGCTTTCTTT
TRBJ2-3 TRBV24-1 . . CATSDPTSLLADTQYF TGTGCCACCAGTGACCCTACTAGTTTGTTGGCAGATACGCAGTATTTT
TRBJ1-3 TRBV7-2 . . CASSLAGGGIRTIYF TGTGCCAGCAGCTTAGCGGGGGGGGGAATTAGGACCATATATTTT
TRBJ1-1 TRBV29-1 . TRBD1 CSVAGGTGTEAFF TGCAGCGTTGCCGGAGGGACAGGCACTGAAGCTTTCTTT
TRBJ1-5 TRBV19 . . CASALGVSLSGQPQHF TGTGCCAGCGCCCTCGGGGTCTCCCTCTCGGGTCAGCCCCAGCATTTT
TRBJ1-4 TRBV5-1 . TRBD1 CASSLEGTGANEKLFF TGCGCCAGCAGCTTAGAAGGGACAGGAGCTAATGAAAAACTGTTTTTT